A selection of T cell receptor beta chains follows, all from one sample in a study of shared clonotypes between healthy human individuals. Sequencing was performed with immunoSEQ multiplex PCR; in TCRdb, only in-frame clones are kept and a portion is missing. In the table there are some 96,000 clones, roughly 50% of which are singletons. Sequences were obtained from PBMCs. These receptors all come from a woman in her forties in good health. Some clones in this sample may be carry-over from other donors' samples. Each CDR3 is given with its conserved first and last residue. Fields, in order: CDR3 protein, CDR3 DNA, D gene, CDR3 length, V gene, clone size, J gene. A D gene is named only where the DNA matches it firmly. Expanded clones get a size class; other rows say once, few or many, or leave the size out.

CDR3 protein: CATRTGASGNTIYF
CDR3 DNA: TGTGCCACAAGAACGGGGGCGTCTGGAAACACCATATATTTT
D gene: -
CDR3 length: 14
V gene: TRBV18
clone size: few
J gene: TRBJ1-3

CDR3 protein: CASSDKGGTKKNIQYF
CDR3 DNA: TGTGCCAGCAGTGACAAGGGGGGCACCAAAAAAAACATTCAGTACTTC
D gene: -
CDR3 length: 16
V gene: TRBV6-1
clone size: many
J gene: TRBJ2-4

CDR3 protein: CASSRTVNQPQHF
CDR3 DNA: TGTGCCAGCAGCAGGACAGTCAATCAGCCCCAGCATTTT
D gene: -
CDR3 length: 13
V gene: TRBV28
clone size: many
J gene: TRBJ1-5

CDR3 protein: CASSRDRVGGNTIYF
CDR3 DNA: TGTGCCAGCAGCAGGGACAGGGTTGGTGGAAACACCATATATTTT
D gene: TRBD1
CDR3 length: 15
V gene: TRBV7-8
clone size: -
J gene: TRBJ1-3

CDR3 protein: CASSLQSYGYTF
CDR3 DNA: TGTGCCAGCAGCTTACAGTCCTATGGCTACACCTTC
D gene: -
CDR3 length: 12
V gene: TRBV7-9
clone size: few
J gene: TRBJ1-2

CDR3 protein: CSANRDSEQFF
CDR3 DNA: TGCAGTGCTAACCGAGACTCCGAGCAGTTCTTC
D gene: -
CDR3 length: 11
V gene: TRBV20-1
clone size: -
J gene: TRBJ2-1

CDR3 protein: CAWSPSSYEQYF
CDR3 DNA: TGTGCCTGGAGTCCCTCCTCCTACGAGCAGTACTTC
D gene: -
CDR3 length: 12
V gene: TRBV30
clone size: -
J gene: TRBJ2-7

CDR3 protein: CSVGASYGYTF
CDR3 DNA: TGCAGCGTTGGGGCCAGCTATGGCTACACCTTC
D gene: -
CDR3 length: 11
V gene: TRBV29-1
clone size: -
J gene: TRBJ1-2

CDR3 protein: CASSPGDGRKTQYF
CDR3 DNA: TGTGCCAGCAGCCCAGGGGACGGGAGGAAGACCCAGTACTTC
D gene: -
CDR3 length: 14
V gene: TRBV7-9
clone size: few
J gene: TRBJ2-5

CDR3 protein: CASSEEQGDYGYTF
CDR3 DNA: TGCGCCAGCAGTGAGGAACAGGGAGACTATGGCTACACCTTC
D gene: -
CDR3 length: 14
V gene: TRBV10-1
clone size: medium-sized
J gene: TRBJ1-2

CDR3 protein: CAWSTASDTQYF
CDR3 DNA: TGTGCCTGGAGTACCGCCTCAGATACGCAGTATTTT
D gene: -
CDR3 length: 12
V gene: TRBV30
clone size: -
J gene: TRBJ2-3

CDR3 protein: CATSRRFSNEKLFF
CDR3 DNA: TGTGCCACCAGCAGAAGGTTTAGTAATGAAAAACTGTTTTTT
D gene: -
CDR3 length: 14
V gene: TRBV15
clone size: -
J gene: TRBJ1-4

CDR3 protein: CAITMNLQGYYGYTF
CDR3 DNA: TGTGCCATCACCATGAACCTACAGGGGTACTATGGCTACACCTTC
D gene: TRBD1
CDR3 length: 15
V gene: TRBV10-3
clone size: once
J gene: TRBJ1-2

CDR3 protein: CASSLGWGGGTDTQYF
CDR3 DNA: TGTGCCAGCAGCTTAGGATGGGGCGGGGGCACAGATACGCAGTATTTT
D gene: -
CDR3 length: 16
V gene: TRBV7-2
clone size: -
J gene: TRBJ2-3

CDR3 protein: CASSGLGSSSSYEQYF
CDR3 DNA: TGTGCCAGCTCCGGTTTGGGCAGTTCCTCTTCCTACGAGCAGTACTTC
D gene: -
CDR3 length: 16
V gene: TRBV18
clone size: few
J gene: TRBJ2-7

CDR3 protein: CASSLAEREWYEQYF
CDR3 DNA: TGTGCCAGCAGCTTAGCAGAGCGGGAGTGGTACGAGCAGTACTTC
D gene: TRBD2
CDR3 length: 15
V gene: TRBV7-2
clone size: few
J gene: TRBJ2-7

CDR3 protein: CASSLQGAPNYEQYF
CDR3 DNA: TGTGCCAGCAGTCTCCAGGGAGCGCCAAATTACGAGCAGTACTTC
D gene: -
CDR3 length: 15
V gene: TRBV7-3
clone size: few
J gene: TRBJ2-7

CDR3 protein: CATLGQGNSPLHF
CDR3 DNA: TGTGCCACCCTGGGACAGGGCAATTCACCCCTCCACTTT
D gene: TRBD1
CDR3 length: 13
V gene: TRBV10-3
clone size: -
J gene: TRBJ1-6

CDR3 protein: CASSRLANQETQYF
CDR3 DNA: TGTGCCAGCAGCCGTCTAGCTAACCAAGAGACCCAGTACTTC
D gene: -
CDR3 length: 14
V gene: TRBV4-2
clone size: -
J gene: TRBJ2-5

CDR3 protein: CAWMGVSHEQFF
CDR3 DNA: TGTGCCTGGATGGGGGTTTCCCATGAGCAGTTCTTC
D gene: -
CDR3 length: 12
V gene: TRBV30
clone size: many
J gene: TRBJ2-1

CDR3 protein: CASSSQGGPGLKSYTF
CDR3 DNA: TGTGCCAGCAGTTCTCAAGGGGGGCCCGGTTTGAAAAGCTACACCTTC
D gene: -
CDR3 length: 16
V gene: TRBV28
clone size: -
J gene: TRBJ1-2

CDR3 protein: CASSYSSTGSGETQYF
CDR3 DNA: TGTGCCAGCAGTTACTCGAGTACGGGATCGGGGGAGACCCAGTACTTC
D gene: -
CDR3 length: 16
V gene: TRBV6-6
clone size: -
J gene: TRBJ2-5

CDR3 protein: CASSRQGAGYTF
CDR3 DNA: TGTGCCAGCAGTCGACAGGGAGCTGGCTACACCTTC
D gene: TRBD1
CDR3 length: 12
V gene: TRBV6-5
clone size: -
J gene: TRBJ1-2

CDR3 protein: CASSLGGGNSYEQYF
CDR3 DNA: TGTGCCAGCAGCTTAGGAGGAGGGAACTCCTACGAGCAGTACTTC
D gene: -
CDR3 length: 15
V gene: TRBV11-2
clone size: few
J gene: TRBJ2-7

CDR3 protein: CAWSGARRNQPQHF
CDR3 DNA: TGTGCCTGGAGTGGCGCACGGAGGAATCAGCCCCAGCATTTT
D gene: -
CDR3 length: 14
V gene: TRBV30
clone size: many
J gene: TRBJ1-5

CDR3 protein: CASSYSSGTGIEKLFF
CDR3 DNA: TGTGCCAGCAGTTACTCGTCCGGGACAGGGATTGAAAAACTGTTTTTT
D gene: TRBD1
CDR3 length: 16
V gene: TRBV6-5
clone size: many
J gene: TRBJ1-4

CDR3 protein: CASSLAGQDQAFF
CDR3 DNA: TGTGCCAGCAGCTTAGCGGGACAGGACCAAGCTTTCTTT
D gene: TRBD1
CDR3 length: 13
V gene: TRBV7-9
clone size: many
J gene: TRBJ1-1

CDR3 protein: CASSGYLQGARNSPLHF
CDR3 DNA: TGTGCCAGCTCAGGATACTTACAGGGGGCGCGTAATTCACCCCTCCACTTT
D gene: TRBD1
CDR3 length: 17
V gene: TRBV25-1
clone size: -
J gene: TRBJ1-6

CDR3 protein: CASNSQGSYNEQFF
CDR3 DNA: TGTGCCAGCAATAGCCAGGGTAGCTACAATGAGCAGTTCTTC
D gene: -
CDR3 length: 14
V gene: TRBV27
clone size: -
J gene: TRBJ2-1

CDR3 protein: CASSEQGVYQPQHF
CDR3 DNA: TGTGCCAGCAGCGAGCAGGGGGTTTATCAGCCCCAGCATTTT
D gene: TRBD1
CDR3 length: 14
V gene: TRBV6-5
clone size: -
J gene: TRBJ1-5

CDR3 protein: CASTGGPTGAGYEQYF
CDR3 DNA: TGTGCCAGCACCGGAGGGCCCACAGGGGCAGGATACGAGCAGTACTTC
D gene: -
CDR3 length: 16
V gene: TRBV6-6
clone size: few
J gene: TRBJ2-7

CDR3 protein: CASRDRDNQPQHF
CDR3 DNA: TGTGCCAGCCGGGACAGGGACAATCAGCCCCAGCATTTT
D gene: TRBD1
CDR3 length: 13
V gene: TRBV6-1
clone size: few
J gene: TRBJ1-5

CDR3 protein: CAWRIKLANHEQYF
CDR3 DNA: TGTGCCTGGAGGATCAAATTAGCAAACCACGAGCAGTACTTC
D gene: -
CDR3 length: 14
V gene: TRBV30
clone size: few
J gene: TRBJ2-7

CDR3 protein: CAWSVGLEGETQYF
CDR3 DNA: TGTGCCTGGAGTGTAGGACTAGAGGGGGAGACCCAGTACTTC
D gene: TRBD2
CDR3 length: 14
V gene: TRBV30
clone size: many
J gene: TRBJ2-5

CDR3 protein: CASSSGLAGPRGAKNIQYF
CDR3 DNA: TGTGCCAGCAGCTCGGGACTAGCGGGACCTAGAGGGGCCAAAAACATTCAGTACTTC
D gene: TRBD2
CDR3 length: 19
V gene: TRBV11-2
clone size: -
J gene: TRBJ2-4

CDR3 protein: CASSVTGVYEQYF
CDR3 DNA: TGTGCCAGCAGTGTGACAGGGGTCTACGAGCAGTACTTC
D gene: TRBD1
CDR3 length: 13
V gene: TRBV25-1
clone size: once
J gene: TRBJ2-7

CDR3 protein: CASSLGETANTEAFF
CDR3 DNA: TGCGCCAGCAGCTTGGGCGAGACAGCCAACACTGAAGCTTTCTTT
D gene: -
CDR3 length: 15
V gene: TRBV5-1
clone size: -
J gene: TRBJ1-1

CDR3 protein: CAGDTGTGAEQFF
CDR3 DNA: TGTGCCGGAGACACCGGGACTGGGGCTGAGCAGTTCTTC
D gene: -
CDR3 length: 13
V gene: TRBV30
clone size: -
J gene: TRBJ2-1

CDR3 protein: CSVMTGDEQYF
CDR3 DNA: TGCAGCGTTATGACAGGGGACGAGCAGTACTTC
D gene: TRBD1
CDR3 length: 11
V gene: TRBV29-1
clone size: many
J gene: TRBJ2-7

CDR3 protein: CASSTNPGSDQPQHF
CDR3 DNA: TGTGCCAGCAGTACCAATCCGGGCTCCGATCAGCCCCAGCATTTT
D gene: -
CDR3 length: 15
V gene: TRBV28
clone size: few
J gene: TRBJ1-5

CDR3 protein: CASSFGPTGEKLFF
CDR3 DNA: TGTGCCAGCAGTTTCGGGCCCACGGGGGAAAAACTGTTTTTT
D gene: -
CDR3 length: 14
V gene: TRBV28
clone size: many
J gene: TRBJ1-4

CDR3 protein: CATSQQLAGPYEQYF
CDR3 DNA: TGTGCCACCAGTCAGCAATTGGCGGGGCCCTACGAGCAGTACTTC
D gene: -
CDR3 length: 15
V gene: TRBV7-2
clone size: many
J gene: TRBJ2-7

CDR3 protein: CAWSGRNQGEQFF
CDR3 DNA: TGTGCCTGGAGTGGGAGGAATCAGGGGGAGCAGTTCTTC
D gene: -
CDR3 length: 13
V gene: TRBV30
clone size: many
J gene: TRBJ2-1

CDR3 protein: CASSLAGLGNTIYF
CDR3 DNA: TGCGCCAGCAGCTTGGCTGGCCTGGGAAACACCATATATTTT
D gene: -
CDR3 length: 14
V gene: TRBV5-1
clone size: -
J gene: TRBJ1-3

CDR3 protein: CASSLGGSGLYEQYF
CDR3 DNA: TGTGCCAGCAGCTTAGGCGGGAGCGGTTTATACGAGCAGTACTTC
D gene: TRBD2
CDR3 length: 15
V gene: TRBV5-4
clone size: many
J gene: TRBJ2-7

CDR3 protein: CASSLGNTNEKLFF
CDR3 DNA: TGTGCCAGCAGCTTAGGGAACACTAATGAAAAACTGTTTTTT
D gene: -
CDR3 length: 14
V gene: TRBV7-9
clone size: -
J gene: TRBJ1-4

CDR3 protein: CASSQTSTEAFF
CDR3 DNA: TGTGCCAGCAGTCAAACTTCCACTGAAGCTTTCTTT
D gene: -
CDR3 length: 12
V gene: TRBV6-5
clone size: many
J gene: TRBJ1-1

CDR3 protein: CASRAGTIDQPQHF
CDR3 DNA: TGTGCCAGCCGAGCCGGGACAATCGATCAGCCCCAGCATTTT
D gene: -
CDR3 length: 14
V gene: TRBV27
clone size: -
J gene: TRBJ1-5

CDR3 protein: CASSLGRSYEQYF
CDR3 DNA: TGTGCCAGCAGTTTGGGCCGCTCCTACGAGCAGTACTTC
D gene: -
CDR3 length: 13
V gene: TRBV28
clone size: -
J gene: TRBJ2-7

CDR3 protein: CASSLAGGNEKLFF
CDR3 DNA: TGTGCCAGCAGCTTAGCAGGGGGCAATGAAAAACTGTTTTTT
D gene: TRBD1
CDR3 length: 14
V gene: TRBV7-3
clone size: once
J gene: TRBJ1-4

CDR3 protein: CASSPAGGYNSPLHF
CDR3 DNA: TGTGCCAGCAGCCCGGCAGGGGGCTATAATTCACCCCTCCACTTT
D gene: TRBD1
CDR3 length: 15
V gene: TRBV7-9
clone size: -
J gene: TRBJ1-6

CDR3 protein: CASRKQGFFFGKLFF
CDR3 DNA: TGTGCAAGTCGAAAACAGGGGTTTTTTTTCGGAAAACTGTTTTTT
D gene: -
CDR3 length: 15
V gene: TRBV12-2
clone size: once
J gene: TRBJ1-4

CDR3 protein: CASSLAGTNEKLFF
CDR3 DNA: TGTGCCAGCAGTTTAGCGGGCACTAATGAAAAACTGTTTTTT
D gene: -
CDR3 length: 14
V gene: TRBV28
clone size: -
J gene: TRBJ1-4